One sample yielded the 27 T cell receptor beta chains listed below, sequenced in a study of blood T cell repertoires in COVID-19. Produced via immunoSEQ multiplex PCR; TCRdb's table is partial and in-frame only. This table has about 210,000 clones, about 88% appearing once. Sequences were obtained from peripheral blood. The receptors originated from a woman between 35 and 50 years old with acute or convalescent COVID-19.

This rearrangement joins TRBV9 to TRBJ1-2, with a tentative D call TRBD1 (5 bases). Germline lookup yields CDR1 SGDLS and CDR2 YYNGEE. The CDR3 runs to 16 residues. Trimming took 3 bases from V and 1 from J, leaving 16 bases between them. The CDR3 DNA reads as TGTGCCAGCAGCGCAAACCGGGACTCATATAACTATGGCTACACCTTC. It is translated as CASSANRDSYNYGYTF.

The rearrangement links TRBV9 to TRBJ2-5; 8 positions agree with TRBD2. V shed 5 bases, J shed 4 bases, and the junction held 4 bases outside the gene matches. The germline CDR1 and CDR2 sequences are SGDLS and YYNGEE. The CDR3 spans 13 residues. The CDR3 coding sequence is TGTGCCAGCAGTCGGGGGGGCACAGAGACCCAGTACTTC. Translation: CASSRGGTETQYF.

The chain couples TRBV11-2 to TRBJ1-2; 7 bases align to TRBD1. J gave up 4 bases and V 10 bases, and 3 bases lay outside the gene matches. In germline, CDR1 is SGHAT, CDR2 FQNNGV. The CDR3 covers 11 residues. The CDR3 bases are TGTGCCACCAGACAGGGCTATGGCTACACCTTC. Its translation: CATRQGYGYTF.

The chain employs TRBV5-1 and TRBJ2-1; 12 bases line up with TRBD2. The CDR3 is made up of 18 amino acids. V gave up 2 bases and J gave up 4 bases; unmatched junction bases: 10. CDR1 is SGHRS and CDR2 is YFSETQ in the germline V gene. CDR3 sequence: CASSFPLRTSGVYNEQFF. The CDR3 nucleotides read TGCGCCAGCAGCTTTCCCCTGCGGACTAGCGGGGTGTACAATGAGCAGTTCTTC. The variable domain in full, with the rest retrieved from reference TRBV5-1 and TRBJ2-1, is KAGVTQTPRYLIKTRGQQVTLSCSPISGHRSVSWYQQTPGQGLQFLFEYFSETQRNKGNFPGRFSGRQFSNSRSEMNVSTLELGDSALYLCASSFPLRTSGVYNEQFFGPGTRLTVL.

The CDR3 region is CASSIGQANYGYTF. The DNA of the CDR3 is TGCGCCAGCAGCATCGGACAGGCTAACTATGGCTACACCTTC. J is TRBJ1-2 and V is TRBV5-1, with 7 bases fitting TRBD1. Germline loops: CDR1 SGHRS, CDR2 YFSETQ. The CDR3 is 14 residues long. V shed 4 bases, J shed 0 bases, and the junction held 3 bases outside the gene matches.

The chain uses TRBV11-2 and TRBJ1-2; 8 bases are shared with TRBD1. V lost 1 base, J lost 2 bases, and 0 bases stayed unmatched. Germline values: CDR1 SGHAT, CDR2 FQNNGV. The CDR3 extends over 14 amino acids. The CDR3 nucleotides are TGTGCCAGCAGCTTAGGACAGGGGAACTATGGCTACACCTTC. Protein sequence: CASSLGQGNYGYTF.

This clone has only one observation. CDR3 sequence: CASSYTGQGRGNTIYF. As DNA, the CDR3 is TGTGCCAGCAGTTACACTGGACAGGGTAGGGGAAACACCATATATTTT. This sequence joins TRBV6-5 and TRBJ1-3, with 8 bases lining up with TRBD1. This CDR3 is 16 amino acids long. J lost 4 bases, V lost 2 bases, and 7 bases had no gene match. The V gene's germline CDR1 is MNHEY and CDR2 SVGAGI.

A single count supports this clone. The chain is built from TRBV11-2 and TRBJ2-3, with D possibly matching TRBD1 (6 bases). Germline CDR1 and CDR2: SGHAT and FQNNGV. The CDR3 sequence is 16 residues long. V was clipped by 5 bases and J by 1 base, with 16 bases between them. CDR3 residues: CASSDATGFGTDTQYF. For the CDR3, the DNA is TGTGCCAGCAGCGACGCCACAGGGTTCGGCACAGATACGCAGTATTTT.

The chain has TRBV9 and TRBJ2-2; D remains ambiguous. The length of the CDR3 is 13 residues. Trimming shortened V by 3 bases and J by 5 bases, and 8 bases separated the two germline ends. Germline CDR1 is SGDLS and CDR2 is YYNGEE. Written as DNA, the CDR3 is TGTGCCAGCAGCGCCCATCAAACCGGGGAGCTGTTTTTT. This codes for CASSAHQTGELFF.

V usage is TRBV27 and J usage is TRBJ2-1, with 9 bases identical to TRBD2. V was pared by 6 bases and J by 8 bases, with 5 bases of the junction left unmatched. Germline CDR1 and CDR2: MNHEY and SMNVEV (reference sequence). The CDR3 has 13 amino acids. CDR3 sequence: CASRPGLAYEQFF. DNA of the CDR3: TGTGCCAGCAGGCCGGGACTAGCCTATGAGCAGTTCTTC.

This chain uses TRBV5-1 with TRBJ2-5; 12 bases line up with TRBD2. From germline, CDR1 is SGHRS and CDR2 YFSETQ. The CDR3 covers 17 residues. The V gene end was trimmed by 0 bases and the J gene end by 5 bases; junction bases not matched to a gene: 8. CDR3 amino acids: CASSLALAGGNLETQYF. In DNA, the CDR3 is TGCGCCAGCAGCTTGGCCCTAGCGGGGGGGAATCTGGAGACCCAGTACTTC. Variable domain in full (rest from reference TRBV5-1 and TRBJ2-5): KAGVTQTPRYLIKTRGQQVTLSCSPISGHRSVSWYQQTPGQGLQFLFEYFSETQRNKGNFPGRFSGRQFSNSRSEMNVSTLELGDSALYLCASSLALAGGNLETQYFGPGTRLLVL.

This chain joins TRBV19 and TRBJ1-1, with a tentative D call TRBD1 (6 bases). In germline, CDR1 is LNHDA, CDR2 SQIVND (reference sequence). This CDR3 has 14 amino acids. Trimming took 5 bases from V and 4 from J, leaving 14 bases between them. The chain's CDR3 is CASSVKTGSTEAFF. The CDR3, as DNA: TGTGCCAGTAGTGTAAAAACAGGGAGCACTGAAGCTTTCTTT. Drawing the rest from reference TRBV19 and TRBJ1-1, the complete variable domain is DGGITQSPKYLFRKEGQNVTLSCEQNLNHDAMYWYRQDPGQGLRLIYYSQIVNDFQKGDIAEGYSVSREKKESFPLTVTSAQKNPTAFYLCASSVKTGSTEAFFGQGTRLTVV.

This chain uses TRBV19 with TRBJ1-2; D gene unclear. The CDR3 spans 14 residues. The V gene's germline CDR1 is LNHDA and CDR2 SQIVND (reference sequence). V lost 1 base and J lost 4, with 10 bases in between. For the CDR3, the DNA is TGTGCCAGTAGTATAGGCGGGAATTCCTATGGCTACACCTTC. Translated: CASSIGGNSYGYTF.

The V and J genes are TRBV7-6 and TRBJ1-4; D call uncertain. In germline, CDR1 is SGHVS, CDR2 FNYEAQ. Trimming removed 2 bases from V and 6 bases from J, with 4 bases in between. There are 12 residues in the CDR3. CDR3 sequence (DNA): TGTGCCAGCAGCTTATTCGATGAAAAACTGTTTTTT. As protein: CASSLFDEKLFF.

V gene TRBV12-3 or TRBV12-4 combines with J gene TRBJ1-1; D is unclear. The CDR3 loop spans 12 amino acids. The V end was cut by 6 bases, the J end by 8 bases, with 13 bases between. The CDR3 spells CASSLRVPEAFF. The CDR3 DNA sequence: TGTGCCAGCAGCCTCCGGGTTCCAGAAGCTTTCTTT.

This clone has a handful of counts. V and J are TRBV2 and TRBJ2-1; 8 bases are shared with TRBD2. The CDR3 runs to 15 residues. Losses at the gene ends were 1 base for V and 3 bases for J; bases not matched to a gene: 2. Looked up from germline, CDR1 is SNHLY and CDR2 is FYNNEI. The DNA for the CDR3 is TGTGCCAGCAGTGAAGGCCTAGCGGGCTACAATGAGCAGTTCTTC. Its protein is CASSEGLAGYNEQFF. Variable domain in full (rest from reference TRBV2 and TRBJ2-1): EPEVTQTPSHQVTQMGQEVILRCVPISNHLYFYWYRQILGQKVEFLVSFYNNEISEKSEIFDDQFSVERPDGSNFTLKIRSTKLEDSAMYFCASSEGLAGYNEQFFGPGTRLTVL.

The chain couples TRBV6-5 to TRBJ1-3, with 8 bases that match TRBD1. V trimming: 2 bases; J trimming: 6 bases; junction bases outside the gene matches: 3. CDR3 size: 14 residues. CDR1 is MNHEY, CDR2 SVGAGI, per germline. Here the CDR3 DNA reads TGTGCCAGCAGTTACGGACAGGGAACAAACACCATATATTTT. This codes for CASSYGQGTNTIYF.

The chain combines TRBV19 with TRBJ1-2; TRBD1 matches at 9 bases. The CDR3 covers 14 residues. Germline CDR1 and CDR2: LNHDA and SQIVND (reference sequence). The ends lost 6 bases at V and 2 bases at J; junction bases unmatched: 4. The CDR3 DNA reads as TGTGCCAGTAGGGACAGGGGCCTGAACTATGGCTACACCTTC. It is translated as CASRDRGLNYGYTF.

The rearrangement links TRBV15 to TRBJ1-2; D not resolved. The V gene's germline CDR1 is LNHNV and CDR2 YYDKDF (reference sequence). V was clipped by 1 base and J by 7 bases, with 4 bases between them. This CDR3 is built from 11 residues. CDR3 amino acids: CATSRGVGYTF. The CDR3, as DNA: TGTGCCACCAGCAGAGGCGTTGGCTACACCTTC.

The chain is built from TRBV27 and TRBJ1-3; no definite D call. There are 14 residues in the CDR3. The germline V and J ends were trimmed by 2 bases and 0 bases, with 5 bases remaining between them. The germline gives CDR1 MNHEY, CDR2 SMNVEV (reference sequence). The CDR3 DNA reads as TGTGCCAGCAGTTTAGCCGGCTCTGGAAACACCATATATTTT. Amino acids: CASSLAGSGNTIYF.

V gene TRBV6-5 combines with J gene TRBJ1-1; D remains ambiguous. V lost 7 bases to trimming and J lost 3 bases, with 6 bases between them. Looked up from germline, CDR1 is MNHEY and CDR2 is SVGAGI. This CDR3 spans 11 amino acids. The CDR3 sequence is CASIGDTEAFF. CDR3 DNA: TGTGCCAGCATCGGGGACACTGAAGCTTTCTTT.

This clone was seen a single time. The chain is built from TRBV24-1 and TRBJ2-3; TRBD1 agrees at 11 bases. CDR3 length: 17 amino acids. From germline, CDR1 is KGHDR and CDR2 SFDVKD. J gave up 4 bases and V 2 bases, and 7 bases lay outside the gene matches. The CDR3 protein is CATSDWDRGGLSDTQYF. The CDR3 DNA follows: TGTGCCACCAGTGATTGGGACAGGGGGGGCTTGTCAGATACGCAGTATTTT.

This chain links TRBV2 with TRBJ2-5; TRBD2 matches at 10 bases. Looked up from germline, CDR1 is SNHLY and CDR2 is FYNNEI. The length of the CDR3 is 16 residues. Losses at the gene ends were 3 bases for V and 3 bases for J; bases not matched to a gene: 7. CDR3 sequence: CASSDMRTSGKETQYF. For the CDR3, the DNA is TGTGCCAGCAGTGACATGCGGACTAGCGGTAAAGAGACCCAGTACTTC. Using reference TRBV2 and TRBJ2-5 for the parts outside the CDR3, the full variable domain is EPEVTQTPSHQVTQMGQEVILRCVPISNHLYFYWYRQILGQKVEFLVSFYNNEISEKSEIFDDQFSVERPDGSNFTLKIRSTKLEDSAMYFCASSDMRTSGKETQYFGPGTRLLVL.

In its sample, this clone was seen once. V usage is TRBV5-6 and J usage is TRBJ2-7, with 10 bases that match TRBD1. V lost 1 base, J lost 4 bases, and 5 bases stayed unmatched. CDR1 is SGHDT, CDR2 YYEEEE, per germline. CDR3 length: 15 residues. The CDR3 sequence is CASSLLTGGPYEQYV. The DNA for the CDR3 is TGTGCCAGCAGCTTGCTGACAGGGGGCCCTTACGAGCAGTACGTC.

CDR3 loop: CASSLPGVTSTEAFF. The CDR3 DNA follows: TGTGCCAGCAGTTTACCGGGTGTCACGAGCACTGAAGCTTTCTTT. The chain employs TRBV27 and TRBJ1-1; no clear D gene. V lost 2 bases to trimming and J lost 4 bases, with 14 bases between them. Germline lookup yields CDR1 MNHEY and CDR2 SMNVEV (reference sequence). The length of the CDR3 is 15 residues.

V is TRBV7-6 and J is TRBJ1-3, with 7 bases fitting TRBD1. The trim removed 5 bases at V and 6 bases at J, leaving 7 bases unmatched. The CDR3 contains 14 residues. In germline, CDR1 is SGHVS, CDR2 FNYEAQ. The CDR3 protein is CASSLTGTENTIYF. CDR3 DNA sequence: TGTGCCAGCAGCCTCACCGGGACAGAAAACACCATATATTTT.

In nucleotides, the CDR3 is TGTGCCAGTAGCCCCCGCCCCCCTACTAGCGGGGGTGGGAATGAGCAGTTCTTC. Protein sequence: CASSPRPPTSGGGNEQFF. The chain links TRBV19 to TRBJ2-1, with 11 bases fitting TRBD2. Germline values: CDR1 LNHDA, CDR2 SQIVND (reference sequence). V dropped 6 bases and J dropped 7; count of bases not matched to a gene: 17. The CDR3 length is 18 residues.